The 24 T cell receptor beta chains listed next were all sequenced from one sample in a study of Tregs in tolerant kidney transplant recipients (dated by TCRdb to between 2017 and 2020). The time point label, as the study defines it: blood sample drawn before combined kidney and bone marrow transplant. Libraries were prepared through the immunoSEQ multiplex PCR assay. TCRdb holds this immuneACCESS table with in-frame rearrangements only. Some clones are missing; in checked studies, unresolved V genes explain under half, and the rest has no known cause. For this sample there are about 83,000 clones; 98% appear just once. Of the sample, 0.55% to 0.6% is held by the ten largest clones. The sample was CD4+ T cells from blood, taken before the transplant. The receptors were sampled from a human donor who received a combined kidney and bone marrow transplant.

This clone was counted once. This chain uses TRBV7-6 with TRBJ1-2; a weak D match, TRBD1 (5 bases). CDR1 and CDR2 from the germline V gene are SGHVS and FNYEAQ. This CDR3 comprises 14 residues. V was trimmed by 5 bases and J by 8 bases, leaving 18 bases between them. The CDR3 here is CASSPNHGGGGYTF. The CDR3 coding sequence is TGTGCCAGCAGCCCGAACCACGGGGGGGGAGGCTACACCTTC.

V and J are TRBV7-2 and TRBJ2-7; possibly TRBD1 for D (5 bases). The CDR3 totals 15 residues. Trimming shortened V by 1 base and J by 7 bases, and 17 bases separated the two germline ends. The V gene's germline CDR1 is SGHTA and CDR2 FQGNSA. CDR3 coding DNA: TGTGCCAGCAGCTTAGAAGGGGTCGGTTTGTGGGAGCAGTACTTC. Residues: CASSLEGVGLWEQYF.

This rearrangement joins TRBV10-3 to TRBJ2-2, with 7 bases fitting TRBD2. This CDR3 is 18 amino acids long. The ends lost 2 bases at V and 1 base at J; junction bases unmatched: 10. Germline assignment: CDR1 ENHRY and CDR2 SYGVKD. Written as DNA, the CDR3 is TGTGCCATCAGTGAGCTCCCCGCCGGGACTAAGAACACCGGGGAGCTGTTTTTT. This encodes CAISELPAGTKNTGELFF.

CDR3 sequence reads: CASSIRDRTEAFF. The CDR3, as DNA: TGTGCCAGCAGTATCCGGGACAGGACTGAAGCTTTCTTT. The chain has TRBV6-1 and TRBJ1-1; 8 bases are a match to TRBD1. The J segment lost 5 bases and the V segment lost 5 bases, leaving 4 bases of the junction unmatched. The CDR3 contains 13 residues. Germline lookup yields CDR1 MNHNS and CDR2 SASEGT.

The chain combines TRBV5-4 with TRBJ2-7, with 8 bases fitting TRBD2. J gave up 3 bases and V 4 bases, and 12 bases lay outside the gene matches. Germline-derived CDR1 and CDR2 are SGHNT and YYREEE (reference sequence). CDR3 length equals 16 residues. The CDR3 loop is CASSATGGRDLYEQYF. The CDR3 DNA is TGTGCCAGCAGCGCGACGGGGGGGAGGGACCTCTACGAGCAGTACTTC.

V gene TRBV7-3 combines with J gene TRBJ2-6; 7 bases agree with TRBD2. J gave up 2 bases and V 1 base, and 5 bases lay outside the gene matches. Germline loops: CDR1 SGHTA, CDR2 FQGTGA. This CDR3 has 17 amino acids. CDR3 sequence (DNA): TGTGCCAGCAGCTTAAGTGCGACTAGCACTGGGGCCAACGTCCTGACTTTC. As protein: CASSLSATSTGANVLTF.

The chain recombines TRBV7-9 with TRBJ2-1, with 10 bases fitting TRBD2. The CDR3 is made up of 16 amino acids. Germline V gene lookup returns CDR1 SEHNR and CDR2 FQNEAQ (reference sequence). Unmatched junction bases numbered 8, after V lost 5 bases and J lost 4 bases. The CDR3 protein is CASSLRGLAIYNEQFF. As DNA, the CDR3 is TGTGCCAGCAGCCTCCGGGGACTAGCGATTTACAATGAGCAGTTCTTC. Using reference TRBV7-9 and TRBJ2-1 for the parts outside the CDR3, the full variable domain is DTGVSQNPRHKITKRGQNVTFRCDPISEHNRLYWYRQTLGQGPEFLTYFQNEAQLEKSRLLSDRFSAERPKGSFSTLEIQRTEQGDSAMYLCASSLRGLAIYNEQFFGPGTRLTVL.

This chain joins TRBV7-2 and TRBJ2-1; D might be TRBD2 (6 bases). The germline CDR1 and CDR2 sequences are SGHTA and FQGNSA. V lost 4 bases, J lost 7 bases, and 14 bases lay in between. The CDR3 covers 14 residues. Written as DNA, the CDR3 is TGTGCCAGCAGCTCCCGAGGAGGGGAGAATGAGCAGTTCTTC. It translates to CASSSRGGENEQFF.

The chain is built from TRBV2 and TRBJ1-2, with D possibly being TRBD1 (6 bases). CDR3 length: 14 amino acids. The germline CDR1 and CDR2 sequences are SNHLY and FYNNEI. Trimming shortened V by 8 bases and J by 4 bases, and 17 bases separated the two germline ends. The DNA of the CDR3 is TGTGCCAGCGGGGGACACACTGTGATCTATGGCTACACCTTC. Amino acid sequence: CASGGHTVIYGYTF.

The genes are TRBV11-2 and TRBJ2-5, with D tentatively TRBD1 (6 bases). CDR1 and CDR2 (germline): SGHAT, FQNNGV. V was pared by 2 bases and J by 4 bases, with 26 bases between. The CDR3 totals 19 residues. The CDR3 nucleotides read TGTGCCAGCAGCTTACGGGAATATGGGCAGGGGACGGGGAGAGAGACCCAGTACTTC. This translates into CASSLREYGQGTGRETQYF.

J is TRBJ2-7 and V is TRBV2, with D possibly being TRBD2 (5 bases). This CDR3 has 15 amino acids. Germline CDR1 is SNHLY and CDR2 is FYNNEI. V lost 4 bases to trimming and J lost 2 bases, with 15 bases between them. Written as DNA, the CDR3 is TGTGCCAGCAGTGTTGAGGGTTCCGGAACCTACGAGCAGTACTTC. Translated, it gives CASSVEGSGTYEQYF.

The chain uses TRBV10-3 and TRBJ1-2, with 8 bases fitting TRBD1. The CDR3 has 15 residues. Germline lookup yields CDR1 ENHRY and CDR2 SYGVKD. V lost 3 bases, J lost 4 bases, and 7 bases stayed unmatched. The CDR3 sequence: CAISERTGIGYGYTF. The CDR3 bases are TGTGCCATCAGTGAAAGGACAGGGATCGGCTATGGCTACACCTTC.

The rearrangement uses TRBV30 and TRBJ2-7; possible D gene TRBD1, 6 bases. Trimming removed 0 bases from V and 3 bases from J, with 9 bases in between. The CDR3 sequence is 13 residues long. CDR1 and CDR2 (germline): GTSNPN, SVGIG (reference sequence). The CDR3 DNA reads as TGTGCCTGGAGTGTAAAGACAGGCTACGAGCAGTACTTC. It codes for CAWSVKTGYEQYF.

The chain employs TRBV9 and TRBJ1-1; a possible D gene is TRBD1 (5 bases). Germline assignment: CDR1 SGDLS and CDR2 YYNGEE. The CDR3 has 15 residues. Trimming took off 4 bases at V and 0 bases at J, with 13 bases between the two ends. The DNA of the CDR3 is TGTGCCAGCAGCTACGGGGGGTTCATGAACACTGAAGCTTTCTTT. This gives the protein CASSYGGFMNTEAFF.

The chain links TRBV7-6 to TRBJ2-1; D remains ambiguous. The CDR3 is 13 residues long. The ends were cut back, 2 bases at V and 6 bases at J, with 8 bases in the middle. CDR1 SGHVS and CDR2 FNYEAQ come from the germline V gene. In nucleotides, the CDR3 is TGTGCCAGCAGCTTATCCAGGTTCAATGAGCAGTTCTTC. Protein: CASSLSRFNEQFF.

This chain connects TRBV19 to TRBJ2-5; a weak D match, TRBD1 (5 bases). CDR1 and CDR2 from the germline V gene are LNHDA and SQIVND (reference sequence). This CDR3 is built from 17 residues. V lost 2 bases and J 0 bases, leaving 16 bases between the germline ends. The CDR3 DNA reads TGTGCCAGTAGTATAAGACAGACGAACCTATACCAAGAGACCCAGTACTTC. It translates to CASSIRQTNLYQETQYF.

This chain joins TRBV7-3 and TRBJ2-1; TRBD2 agrees at 8 bases. V dropped 5 bases and J dropped 2; count of bases not matched to a gene: 5. The CDR3 length is 15 residues. Germline V gene sequence: CDR1 SGHTA, CDR2 FQGTGA. The CDR3, as DNA: TGTGCCAGCAGCCCCAATAGCGGGACCTACAATGAGCAGTTCTTC. Its protein is CASSPNSGTYNEQFF.

This sequence joins TRBV6-4 and TRBJ1-1; D is ambiguous. This CDR3 spans 14 amino acids. CDR1 and CDR2 (germline): MRHNA, SNTAGT. V lost 3 bases to trimming and J lost 4 bases, with 12 bases between them. In DNA, the CDR3 is TGTGCCAGCAGTGAAACCTATAGGAGCACTGAAGCTTTCTTT. As protein: CASSETYRSTEAFF.

J is TRBJ2-4 and V is TRBV7-2, with D unclear. The CDR3 sequence is 13 residues long. V lost 1 base to trimming and J lost 7 bases, with 8 bases between them. Looked up from germline, CDR1 is SGHTA and CDR2 is FQGNSA. This CDR3 is CASSLGAGNIQYF. Here the CDR3 DNA reads TGTGCCAGCAGCTTAGGGGCAGGCAACATTCAGTACTTC.

This clone was counted a single time. The chain employs TRBV29-1 and TRBJ2-3; 8 nucleotides agree with TRBD2. Germline V gene sequence: CDR1 SQVTM, CDR2 ANQGSEA. V dropped 3 bases and J dropped 1; count of bases not matched to a gene: 12. This CDR3 comprises 17 residues. CDR3 amino acids: CSVEKPNSGIGTDTQYF. In DNA form, the CDR3 reads TGCAGCGTTGAGAAGCCCAATAGCGGGATTGGCACAGATACGCAGTATTTT.

This chain joins TRBV19 and TRBJ1-5; D call uncertain. The CDR3 loop spans 17 amino acids. The V end lost 0 bases, the J end lost 4 bases, and 16 bases lay between the germline ends. Per the germline V gene, CDR1 is LNHDA and CDR2 is SQIVND (reference sequence). CDR3 loop: CASSIDKRAVANQPQHF. As DNA, the CDR3 is TGTGCCAGTAGTATAGATAAGCGGGCAGTAGCTAATCAGCCCCAGCATTTT.

V gene TRBV7-7 combines with J gene TRBJ2-1; tentatively, D is TRBD2 (6 bases). V lost 2 bases to trimming and J lost 3 bases, with 14 bases between them. Germline-derived CDR1 and CDR2 are SSHAT and FNYEAQ (reference sequence). The CDR3 spans 16 residues. CDR3 protein: CASSLRVGSLYNEQFF. CDR3 sequence (DNA): TGTGCCAGCAGCTTACGAGTCGGGAGCCTCTACAATGAGCAGTTCTTC.

The chain joins TRBV18 to TRBJ2-7, with 7 bases fitting TRBD1. The length of the CDR3 is 14 residues. J gave up 0 bases and V 3 bases, and 2 bases lay outside the gene matches. CDR1 and CDR2 (germline): KGHSH, LQKENI. CDR3 in amino acids: CASSPGTASYEQYF. CDR3 coding DNA: TGTGCCAGCTCACCCGGGACAGCCTCCTACGAGCAGTACTTC.

The chain links TRBV30 to TRBJ2-1; D not certain. This CDR3 comprises 13 residues. The germline V gene has CDR1 GTSNPN and CDR2 SVGIG (reference sequence). The V gene lost 0 bases and the J gene lost 4 bases, with 7 bases spanning the gap. CDR3 nucleotide sequence: TGTGCCTGGAGTGTACTACGGTACAATGAGCAGTTCTTC. This gives the protein CAWSVLRYNEQFF.